The clone carrying this TCR beta chain appeared once. Germline lookup yields CDR1 SQVTM and CDR2 ANQGSEA. Trimming cost V 6 bases and J 4 bases, with 12 bases left between them. This CDR3 contains 12 residues. The data belong to a study of blood T cell repertoires in COVID-19. The protocol was immunoSEQ multiplex PCR, while the TCRdb copy is restricted to in-frame clones and leaves out a portion. The sample lists about 160,000 clones, roughly 91% occurring once. Sequencing input: peripheral blood. The TCR originated in a woman in her forties or fifties with acute or convalescent COVID-19. The chain recombines TRBV29-1 with TRBJ1-2; D ambiguous. The CDR3: CSVRDSSYGYTF. CDR3 in DNA: TGCAGCGTCCGGGATTCCAGCTATGGCTACACCTTC.